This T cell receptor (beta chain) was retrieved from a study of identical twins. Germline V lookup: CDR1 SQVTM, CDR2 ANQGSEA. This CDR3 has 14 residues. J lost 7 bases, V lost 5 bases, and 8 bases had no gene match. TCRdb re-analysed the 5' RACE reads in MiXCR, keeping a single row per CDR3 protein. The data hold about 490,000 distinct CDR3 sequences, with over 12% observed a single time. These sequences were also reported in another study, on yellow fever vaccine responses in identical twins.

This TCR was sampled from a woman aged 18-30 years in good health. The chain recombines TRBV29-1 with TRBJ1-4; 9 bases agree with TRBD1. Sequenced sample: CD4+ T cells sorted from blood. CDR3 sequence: CSVPWWDRVEKLFF. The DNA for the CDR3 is TGCAGCGTTCCTTGGTGGGACAGGGTTGAAAAACTGTTTTTT.